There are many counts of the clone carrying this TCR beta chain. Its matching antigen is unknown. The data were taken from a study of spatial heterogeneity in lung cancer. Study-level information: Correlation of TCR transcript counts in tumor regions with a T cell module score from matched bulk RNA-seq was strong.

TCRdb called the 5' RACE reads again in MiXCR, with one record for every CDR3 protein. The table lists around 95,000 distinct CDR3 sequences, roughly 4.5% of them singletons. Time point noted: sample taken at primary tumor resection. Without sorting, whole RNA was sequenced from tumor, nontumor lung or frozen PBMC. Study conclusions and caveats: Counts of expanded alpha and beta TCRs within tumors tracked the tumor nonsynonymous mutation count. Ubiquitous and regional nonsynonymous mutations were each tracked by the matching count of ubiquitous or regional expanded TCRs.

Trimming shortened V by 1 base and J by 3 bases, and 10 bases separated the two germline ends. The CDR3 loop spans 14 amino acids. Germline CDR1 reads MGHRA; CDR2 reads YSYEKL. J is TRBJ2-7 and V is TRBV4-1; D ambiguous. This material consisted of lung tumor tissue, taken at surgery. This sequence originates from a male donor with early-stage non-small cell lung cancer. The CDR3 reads CASSQVPAFYEQYF. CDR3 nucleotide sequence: TGCGCCAGCAGCCAAGTCCCGGCATTCTACGAGCAGTACTTC.